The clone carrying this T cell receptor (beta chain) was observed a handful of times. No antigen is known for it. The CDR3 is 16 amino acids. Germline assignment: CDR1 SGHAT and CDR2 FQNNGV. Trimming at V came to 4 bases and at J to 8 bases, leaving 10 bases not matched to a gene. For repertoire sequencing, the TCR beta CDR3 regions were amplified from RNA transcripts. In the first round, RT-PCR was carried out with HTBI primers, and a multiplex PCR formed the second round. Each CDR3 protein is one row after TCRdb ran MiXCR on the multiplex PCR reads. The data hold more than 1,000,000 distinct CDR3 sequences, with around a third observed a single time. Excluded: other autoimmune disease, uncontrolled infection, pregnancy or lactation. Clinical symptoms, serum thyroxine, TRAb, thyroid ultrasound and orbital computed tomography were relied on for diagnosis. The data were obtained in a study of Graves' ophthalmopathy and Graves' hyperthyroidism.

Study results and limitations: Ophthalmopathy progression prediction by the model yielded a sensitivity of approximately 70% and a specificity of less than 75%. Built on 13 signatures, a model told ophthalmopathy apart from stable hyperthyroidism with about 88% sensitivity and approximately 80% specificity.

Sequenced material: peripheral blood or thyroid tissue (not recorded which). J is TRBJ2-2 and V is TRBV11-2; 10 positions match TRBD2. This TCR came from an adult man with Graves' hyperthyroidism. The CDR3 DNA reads TGTGCCAGCAGCTGGCGGGCTAGCGGGAGCTATGGGGAGCTGTTTTTT. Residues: CASSWRASGSYGELFF.